This T cell receptor beta chain was recovered during a study of shared clonotypes between healthy human individuals. Germline V gene sequence: CDR1 SGHRS, CDR2 YFSETQ. This CDR3 has 13 amino acids. V lost 1 base to trimming and J lost 3 bases, with 7 bases between them. In the case of this clone: Its antigen is currently unknown. This sample includes further DNA sequences coding for the same CDR3.

The protocol was immunoSEQ multiplex PCR, while the TCRdb copy is restricted to in-frame clones and leaves out a portion. Of over a million clones listed, roughly 96% were seen once; the top ten hold roughly 1.2%. Donors were healthy HIV-negative adults without recently reported acute infections or vaccinations. From CD4+ cells came CD45RA+ naive and CD45RA-negative memory subsets. Findings and limits, study-wide: Memory subsets generally showed lower estimated richness than naive subsets.

Sequencing was carried out using naive CD4+ T cells sorted from blood. Documented subset: CD45RA+ positively selected. V gene TRBV5-1 combines with J gene TRBJ2-5; D is unclear. The sequence was obtained from a man aged 25 to 40 in good health. Here the CDR3 reads CASSLIPEETQYF. CDR3 bases: TGCGCCAGCAGCTTGATTCCGGAAGAGACCCAGTACTTC.